These 20 T cell receptor beta chains were sequenced from one sample in a study of CD8 T cells in Susac syndrome. Random-hexamer reverse transcription was applied to about 0.5 to 1 ug RNA. TCRdb redid the calling of the immunoSEQ multiplex PCR reads with MiXCR, one entry per CDR3 protein. The top ten hold approximately 0.065% of the sample, which has over 300,000 distinct CDR3 sequences, about 91% seen once. The sample was CD4+ T cells from PBMCs. These receptor sequences come from a human donor with multiple sclerosis.

The gene calls are TRBV29-1 and TRBJ1-2; no definite D call. The CDR3 length is 11 residues. The germline V gene has CDR1 SQVTM and CDR2 ANQGSEA. Trimming took 2 bases from V and 3 from J, leaving 4 bases between them. The CDR3 DNA reads TGCAGCGTTGAACGTGACTATGGCTACACCTTC. Translation: CSVERDYGYTF.

The genes are TRBV29-1 and TRBJ1-3; no firm D call. Germline CDR1 is SQVTM and CDR2 is ANQGSEA. V dropped 7 bases and J dropped 1 base, with 11 bases sitting between them. The CDR3 extends over 13 amino acids. The CDR3 is CSAGYRSGNTIYF. In nucleotides, the CDR3 is TGCAGCGCGGGTTATCGATCTGGAAACACCATATATTTT.

The chain carries TRBV2 and TRBJ2-4; TRBD1 matches 10 bases. The CDR3 loop spans 18 amino acids. Losses at the gene ends were 4 bases for V and 0 bases for J; bases not matched to a gene: 9. Germline V gene lookup returns CDR1 SNHLY and CDR2 FYNNEI. The CDR3 DNA reads as TGTGCCAGCAGTGCCCGGGACAGGGGAGTGGTAGCCAAAAACATTCAGTACTTC. Its protein product is CASSARDRGVVAKNIQYF.

The V gene is TRBV6-5, the J gene TRBJ1-3; 7 bases agree with TRBD1. The CDR3 extends over 14 amino acids. Unmatched junction bases numbered 6, after V lost 4 bases and J lost 6 bases. CDR1 and CDR2 from the germline V gene are MNHEY and SVGAGI. CDR3 DNA: TGTGCCAGCAGTTCCCGACAGGGAGAAAACACCATATATTTT. Amino acid sequence: CASSSRQGENTIYF.

This rearrangement joins TRBV18 to TRBJ1-4; D call uncertain. With 6 bases removed from V and 4 bases from J, the gap between germline ends came to 9 bases. The germline gives CDR1 KGHSH, CDR2 LQKENI. The CDR3 is 13 residues long. The CDR3 sequence: CASSPQGNEKLFF. DNA of the CDR3: TGTGCCAGCTCCCCGCAAGGTAATGAAAAACTGTTTTTT.

The rearrangement joins TRBV2 to TRBJ2-1; the match to TRBD2 covers 8 bases. The CDR3 sequence is 16 residues long. Germline V gene sequence: CDR1 SNHLY, CDR2 FYNNEI. With V trimmed by 8 bases and J by 4 bases, 13 bases remained unmatched. The CDR3 loop reads CASARELGTSYNEQFF. DNA for the CDR3: TGTGCCAGCGCCCGAGAGCTCGGGACTAGTTACAATGAGCAGTTCTTC. Filled out from reference TRBV2 and TRBJ2-1, the complete variable domain reads EPEVTQTPSHQVTQMGQEVILRCVPISNHLYFYWYRQILGQKVEFLVSFYNNEISEKSEIFDDQFSVERPDGSNFTLKIRSTKLEDSAMYFCASARELGTSYNEQFFGPGTRLTVL.

As regards this clonotype: The junction shows a germline mismatch at one end, possibly a read error. This sequence joins TRBV23-1 and TRBJ1-3; D not resolved. TRBV23-1 is annotated as an ORF whose role is uncertain. The CDR3 extends over 14 amino acids. In nucleotides, the CDR3 is TGCGCCAGCTCCCCGGTCGGCTCTGAAAACACCATATATTTT. Encoded protein: CASSPVGSENTIYF.

The V call is TRBV29-1, the J call TRBJ1-1; no definite D call. Trimming removed 7 bases at V and 6 bases at J, with 18 bases between. Germline-derived CDR1 and CDR2 are SQVTM and ANQGSEA. This CDR3 region has 13 residues. CDR3 sequence: CSGALREYAEAFF. The CDR3 bases are TGCAGCGGCGCCCTCCGAGAATACGCTGAAGCTTTCTTT.

V and J are TRBV2 and TRBJ2-3, with 8 bases identical to TRBD1. The CDR3 has 14 residues. Germline values: CDR1 SNHLY, CDR2 FYNNEI. Unmatched junction bases numbered 3, after V lost 6 bases and J lost 1 base. The CDR3 is CASSRDRRTDTQYF. CDR3 nucleotide sequence: TGTGCCAGCAGCCGGGACAGGCGCACAGATACGCAGTATTTT. The full variable domain, its missing parts supplied by reference TRBV2 and TRBJ2-3, is EPEVTQTPSHQVTQMGQEVILRCVPISNHLYFYWYRQILGQKVEFLVSFYNNEISEKSEIFDDQFSVERPDGSNFTLKIRSTKLEDSAMYFCASSRDRRTDTQYFGPGTRLTVL.

This chain connects TRBV12-3 or TRBV12-4 to TRBJ1-5, with unresolved D. The ends were cut back, 2 bases at V and 2 bases at J, with 7 bases in the middle. CDR3 length equals 14 residues. The CDR3 sequence is CASSLSPGNQPQHF. The CDR3 coding sequence is TGTGCCAGCAGTTTAAGTCCGGGCAATCAGCCCCAGCATTTT.

The V and J genes are TRBV20-1 and TRBJ1-5; D not certain. Per germline, CDR1 DFQATT and CDR2 SNEGSKA (reference sequence). Trimming took off 0 bases at V and 5 bases at J, with 11 bases between the two ends. The CDR3 is 14 residues long. The CDR3 is CSARERDVYQPQHF. The CDR3 bases are TGCAGTGCTAGAGAGCGCGACGTTTATCAGCCCCAGCATTTT.

The chain has TRBV19 and TRBJ1-1; a weak D match, TRBD1 (6 bases). CDR1 and CDR2 from the germline V gene are LNHDA and SQIVND (reference sequence). V lost 2 bases and J 4 bases, leaving 11 bases between the germline ends. The CDR3 has 14 residues. The CDR3 loop reads CASSITQGSTEAFF. DNA of the CDR3: TGTGCCAGTAGTATAACCCAGGGGAGCACTGAAGCTTTCTTT.

This clonotype was detected once. V gene TRBV13 combines with J gene TRBJ2-1; TRBD2 aligns across 7 bases. V trimming: 6 bases; J trimming: 1 base; junction bases outside the gene matches: 9. CDR1 and CDR2 from the germline V gene are PRHDT and FYEKMQ (reference sequence). The CDR3 is 16 amino acids. CDR3 amino acids: CASSRRLAASYNEQFF. For the CDR3, the DNA is TGTGCCAGCAGTCGAAGACTAGCAGCGTCCTACAATGAGCAGTTCTTC.

The V gene is TRBV12-3 or TRBV12-4, the J gene TRBJ1-1, with D hard to call. This CDR3 has 13 amino acids. Deletions cut 2 bases from V and 0 bases from J, with 4 bases between. The CDR3 protein is CASSLMMNTEAFF. The CDR3 nucleotides are TGTGCCAGCAGTTTAATGATGAACACTGAAGCTTTCTTT.

This sequence joins TRBV20-1 and TRBJ1-4; D not resolved. V was trimmed by 6 bases and J by 7 bases, leaving 18 bases between them. CDR3 length equals 14 residues. Germline V gives CDR1 DFQATT, CDR2 SNEGSKA (reference sequence). The CDR3, as DNA: TGCAGTGCACCGGACCGTCGAGGAGGTGAAAAACTGTTTTTT. Protein product: CSAPDRRGGEKLFF.

CDR3 DNA sequence: TGTGCCACCAGTGATCCAGGGACTAGGGCCCAGCATTTT. Translation: CATSDPGTRAQHF. V is TRBV24-1 and J is TRBJ1-5, with D perhaps matching TRBD1 (5 bases). The CDR3 totals 13 residues. Germline V lookup: CDR1 KGHDR, CDR2 SFDVKD. The ends were cut back, 3 bases at V and 11 bases at J, with 13 bases in the middle.

The CDR3 DNA is TGTGCCAGCAGTTCGGACCGGGGGCCCGTATCGGGCTACACCTTC. It codes for CASSSDRGPVSGYTF. This sequence joins TRBV7-9 and TRBJ1-2, with D perhaps TRBD1 (6 bases). This CDR3 spans 15 amino acids. Trimming cost V 6 bases and J 8 bases, with 22 bases left between them. Germline-derived CDR1 and CDR2 are SEHNR and FQNEAQ (reference sequence).

This CDR3 reads CSAGKTSGREADTQYF. The CDR3 DNA is TGCAGTGCTGGGAAGACTAGCGGTAGAGAGGCAGATACGCAGTATTTT. The chain recombines TRBV20-1 with TRBJ2-3, with 9 bases aligning to TRBD2. This CDR3 is built from 16 residues. V lost 5 bases and J lost 4; bases outside the gene matches: 13. CDR1 DFQATT and CDR2 SNEGSKA come from the germline V gene (reference sequence).

This chain links TRBV29-1 with TRBJ2-5, with a tentative D call TRBD2 (5 bases). The CDR3 extends over 14 amino acids. The ends were cut back, 2 bases at V and 4 bases at J, with 14 bases in the middle. CDR1 SQVTM and CDR2 ANQGSEA come from the germline V gene. CDR3 nucleotides: TGCAGCGTTGAATTGGGTTCCGGGGTAGAGACCCAGTACTTC. Translation: CSVELGSGVETQYF.

The chain links TRBV30 to TRBJ2-5, with D uncertain. Germline values: CDR1 GTSNPN, CDR2 SVGIG (reference sequence). V was trimmed by 5 bases and J by 7 bases, leaving 20 bases between them. CDR3 length: 14 residues. CDR3 sequence: CAWQAAAPYRTQYF. The CDR3 nucleotides are TGTGCCTGGCAGGCGGCGGCTCCCTACCGGACCCAGTACTTC. Using reference TRBV30 and TRBJ2-5 for the parts outside the CDR3, the full variable domain is SQTIHQWPATLVQPVGSPLSLECTVEGTSNPNLYWYRQAAGRGLQLLFYSVGIGQISSEVPQNLSASRPQDRQFILSSKKLLLSDSGFYLCAWQAAAPYRTQYFGPGTRLLVL.